The rows below give T cell receptor beta chains drawn from one sample of a study of T cells in Graves' hyperthyroidism and ophthalmopathy. TCRdb analysed the multiplex PCR reads with MiXCR anew, one entry per CDR3 protein. The profile shows around 760,000 distinct CDR3 sequences, 30% to 40% of them singletons. Sequenced: blood. These receptors came from a woman aged 40 to 55 with Graves' hyperthyroidism. The CDR3 runs from the conserved cysteine through the conserved F or W. Fields, in order: V gene, J gene, D gene, clone size, CDR3 DNA, CDR3 protein. A D gene is named only where the DNA matches it firmly. Not all rows give a size; the values are once, few, many and, for expanded clones, a class.

V gene: TRBV10-1; J gene: TRBJ1-2; D gene: .; clone size: many; CDR3 DNA: TGCGCCAGCAGTGATGGTCAGAAGACTGGCTACACCTTC; CDR3 protein: CASSDGQKTGYTF
V gene: TRBV7-9; J gene: TRBJ1-4; D gene: .; clone size: many; CDR3 DNA: TGTGCCAGCAGCTTAGCCAGGTCGAAAGAAAAACTGTTTTTT; CDR3 protein: CASSLARSKEKLFF
V gene: TRBV24-1; J gene: TRBJ2-2; D gene: TRBD2; clone size: many; CDR3 DNA: TGTGCCACCAGTGATATTGCCGTTACTAGCGGGAGGTCGAGAACCGGGGAGCTGTTTTTT; CDR3 protein: CATSDIAVTSGRSRTGELFF
V gene: TRBV5-1; J gene: TRBJ2-5; D gene: TRBD1; clone size: many; CDR3 DNA: TGCGCCAGCGACCCAACGGGACAGCCCGAAGAGACCCAGTACTTC; CDR3 protein: CASDPTGQPEETQYF
V gene: TRBV6-6; J gene: TRBJ1-3; D gene: .; clone size: many; CDR3 DNA: TGTGCCAGCAGTTATTCGACCTTGGCCGGGAACACCATATATTTT; CDR3 protein: CASSYSTLAGNTIYF
V gene: TRBV6-5; J gene: TRBJ1-5; D gene: .; clone size: .; CDR3 DNA: TGTGCCAGCAGTCAAATAGGGAATCAGCCCCAGCATTTT; CDR3 protein: CASSQIGNQPQHF
V gene: TRBV18; J gene: TRBJ1-2; D gene: TRBD1; clone size: few; CDR3 DNA: TGTGCCAGCTCACCAGGTTCGACAGGGGAGAGCTATGGCTACACCTTC; CDR3 protein: CASSPGSTGESYGYTF
V gene: TRBV6-5; J gene: TRBJ1-6; D gene: TRBD1; clone size: .; CDR3 DNA: TGTGCCAGCAGTTACCGGACAGGGAGTAGGCCCCTCCACTTT; CDR3 protein: CASSYRTGSRPLHF
V gene: TRBV12-3/TRBV12-4; J gene: TRBJ1-2; D gene: TRBD1; clone size: many; CDR3 DNA: TGTGCCAGCAGTGGGACAGGGCTAAACTATGGCTACACCTTC; CDR3 protein: CASSGTGLNYGYTF
V gene: TRBV29-1; J gene: TRBJ2-3; D gene: .; clone size: .; CDR3 DNA: TGCAGCGTTAAAGGGGTCAACACAGATACGCAGTATTTT; CDR3 protein: CSVKGVNTDTQYF
V gene: TRBV12-3/TRBV12-4; J gene: TRBJ1-1; D gene: .; clone size: few; CDR3 DNA: TGTGCCAGCACCACATTGACGGTGAACACTGAAGCTTTCTTT; CDR3 protein: CASTTLTVNTEAFF
V gene: TRBV7-9; J gene: TRBJ2-5; D gene: .; clone size: .; CDR3 DNA: TGTGCCAGCAGCCAGGGGGGCCCTTTAGGAGAGACCCAGTACTTC; CDR3 protein: CASSQGGPLGETQYF
V gene: TRBV6-5; J gene: TRBJ2-7; D gene: .; clone size: .; CDR3 DNA: TGTGCCAGCACCGACCCGGGACAAACAGGGTACGAGCAGTACTTC; CDR3 protein: CASTDPGQTGYEQYF
V gene: TRBV7-9; J gene: TRBJ2-2; D gene: TRBD1; clone size: .; CDR3 DNA: TGTGCCAGCAGCCCGGCAGGGGGTCTCGAGACCGGGGAGCTGTTTTTT; CDR3 protein: CASSPAGGLETGELFF
V gene: TRBV2; J gene: TRBJ1-5; D gene: .; clone size: many; CDR3 DNA: TGTGCCAGTCGTATCGGGAGCAATCAGCCCCAGCATTTT; CDR3 protein: CASRIGSNQPQHF
V gene: TRBV29-1; J gene: TRBJ2-1; D gene: TRBD2; clone size: .; CDR3 DNA: TGCAGCGTCGGGACTAGCGGGAGAAGGGAGCAGTTCTTC; CDR3 protein: CSVGTSGRREQFF
V gene: TRBV25-1; J gene: TRBJ1-2; D gene: .; clone size: .; CDR3 DNA: TGTGCCAGCAGTGATCTTGGGGATCACTATGGCTACACCTTC; CDR3 protein: CASSDLGDHYGYTF
V gene: TRBV15; J gene: TRBJ1-6; D gene: .; clone size: .; CDR3 DNA: TGTGCCACCAGCAGAGAATTTCAAGACCGGGCGGATTCACCCCTCCACTTT; CDR3 protein: CATSREFQDRADSPLHF
V gene: TRBV5-1; J gene: TRBJ2-2; D gene: TRBD2; clone size: few; CDR3 DNA: TGCGCCAGCAGCCTCAACCCCGCACTAGCGGGACCTTACACCGGGGAGCTGTTTTTT; CDR3 protein: CASSLNPALAGPYTGELFF
V gene: TRBV27; J gene: TRBJ2-5; D gene: .; clone size: .; CDR3 DNA: TGTGCCAGCAGTTACAGTGCGGAGACCCAGTACTTC; CDR3 protein: CASSYSAETQYF
V gene: TRBV7-8; J gene: TRBJ1-2; D gene: .; clone size: many; CDR3 DNA: TGTGCCAGCAGCTTAGTCGTGGACTATGGCTACACCTTC; CDR3 protein: CASSLVVDYGYTF
V gene: TRBV7-6; J gene: TRBJ2-1; D gene: TRBD1; clone size: .; CDR3 DNA: TGTGCCAGCAGCCCAGGGGGCCAGCTATCCAATGAGCAGTTCTTC; CDR3 protein: CASSPGGQLSNEQFF
V gene: TRBV7-6; J gene: TRBJ1-3; D gene: .; clone size: many; CDR3 DNA: TGTGCCAGCAGCTTTAAGCTTGGAAACACCATATATTTT; CDR3 protein: CASSFKLGNTIYF
V gene: TRBV19; J gene: TRBJ2-7; D gene: .; clone size: many; CDR3 DNA: TGTGCCAGTAGTATAGAGGATCGAACCCATTACGAGCAGTACTTC; CDR3 protein: CASSIEDRTHYEQYF
V gene: TRBV7-9; J gene: TRBJ1-1; D gene: .; clone size: many; CDR3 DNA: TGTGCCAGCAGCGCAGGACAGATGATGAACACTGAAGCTTTCTTT; CDR3 protein: CASSAGQMMNTEAFF
V gene: TRBV7-8; J gene: TRBJ1-6; D gene: TRBD1; clone size: .; CDR3 DNA: TGTGCCAGCAGCCACCGACAGGGTACTTCACCCCTCCACTTT; CDR3 protein: CASSHRQGTSPLHF
V gene: TRBV20-1; J gene: TRBJ1-6; D gene: TRBD1; clone size: .; CDR3 DNA: TGCAGTGCTCGCCCGACAGGGCATAATTCACCCCTCCACTTT; CDR3 protein: CSARPTGHNSPLHF
V gene: TRBV10-3; J gene: TRBJ1-1; D gene: .; clone size: few; CDR3 DNA: TGTGCCAGCAGTTACGCGGCAGGGTCGGTCACTGAAGCTTTCTTT; CDR3 protein: CASSYAAGSVTEAFF
V gene: TRBV12-3/TRBV12-4; J gene: TRBJ2-2; D gene: .; clone size: few; CDR3 DNA: TGTGCCAGCAGTCCACGGACAGTACACACCGGGGAGCTGTTTTTT; CDR3 protein: CASSPRTVHTGELFF
V gene: TRBV7-9; J gene: TRBJ1-2; D gene: TRBD1; clone size: once; CDR3 DNA: TGCGCCAGCAGCCAATATGACAGGGATGTCGGTGGCTACACCTTC; CDR3 protein: CASSQYDRDVGGYTF
V gene: TRBV7-2; J gene: TRBJ1-1; D gene: .; clone size: many; CDR3 DNA: TGTGCCAGCAGCTTTCGGGATGAAGCTTTCTTT; CDR3 protein: CASSFRDEAFF
V gene: TRBV7-2; J gene: TRBJ2-7; D gene: TRBD2; clone size: .; CDR3 DNA: TGTGCCAGCAGCTCTACTAGACTAGCGGGAGTAATCTACGAGCAGTACTTC; CDR3 protein: CASSSTRLAGVIYEQYF
V gene: TRBV7-9; J gene: TRBJ1-4; D gene: TRBD1; clone size: .; CDR3 DNA: TGTGCCAGCAGCTTGGGGGACAGGTACAATGAAAAACTGTTTTTT; CDR3 protein: CASSLGDRYNEKLFF